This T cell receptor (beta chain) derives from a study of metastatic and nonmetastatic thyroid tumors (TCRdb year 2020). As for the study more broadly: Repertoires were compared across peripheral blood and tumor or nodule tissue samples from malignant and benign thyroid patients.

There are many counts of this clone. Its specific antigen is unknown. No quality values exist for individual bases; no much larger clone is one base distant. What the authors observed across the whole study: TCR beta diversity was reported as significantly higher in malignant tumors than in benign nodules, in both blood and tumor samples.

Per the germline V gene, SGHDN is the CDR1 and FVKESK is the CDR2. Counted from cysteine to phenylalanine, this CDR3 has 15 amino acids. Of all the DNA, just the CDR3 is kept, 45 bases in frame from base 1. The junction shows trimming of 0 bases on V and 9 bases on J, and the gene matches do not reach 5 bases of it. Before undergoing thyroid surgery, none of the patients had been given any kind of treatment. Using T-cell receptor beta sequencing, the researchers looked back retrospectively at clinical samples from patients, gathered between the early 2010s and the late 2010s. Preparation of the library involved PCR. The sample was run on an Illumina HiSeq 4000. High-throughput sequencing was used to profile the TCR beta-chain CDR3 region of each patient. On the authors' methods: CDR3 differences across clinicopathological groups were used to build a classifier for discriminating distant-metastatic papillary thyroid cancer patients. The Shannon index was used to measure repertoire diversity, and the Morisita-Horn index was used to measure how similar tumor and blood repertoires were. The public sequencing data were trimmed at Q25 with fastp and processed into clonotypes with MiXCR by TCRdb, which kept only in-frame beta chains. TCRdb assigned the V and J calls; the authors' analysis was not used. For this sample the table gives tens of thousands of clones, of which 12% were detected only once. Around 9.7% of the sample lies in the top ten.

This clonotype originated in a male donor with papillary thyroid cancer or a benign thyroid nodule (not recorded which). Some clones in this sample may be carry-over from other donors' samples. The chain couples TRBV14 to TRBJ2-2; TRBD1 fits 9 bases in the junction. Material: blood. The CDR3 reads CASSQDGTGFRELFF. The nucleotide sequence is TGTGCCAGCAGCCAAGATGGGACAGGGTTCCGGGAGCTGTTTTTT.